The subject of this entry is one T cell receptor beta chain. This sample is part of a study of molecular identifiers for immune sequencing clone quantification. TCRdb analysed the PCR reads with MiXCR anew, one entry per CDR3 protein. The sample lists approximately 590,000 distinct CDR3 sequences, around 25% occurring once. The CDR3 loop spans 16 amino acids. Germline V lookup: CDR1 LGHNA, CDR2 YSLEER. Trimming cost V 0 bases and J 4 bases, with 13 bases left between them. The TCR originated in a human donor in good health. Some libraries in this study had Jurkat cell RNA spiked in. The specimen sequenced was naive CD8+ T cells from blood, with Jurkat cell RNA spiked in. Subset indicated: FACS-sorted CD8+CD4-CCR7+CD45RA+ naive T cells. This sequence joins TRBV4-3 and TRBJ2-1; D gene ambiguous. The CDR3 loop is CASSQEWDPLYNEQFF. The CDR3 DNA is TGCGCCAGCAGCCAAGAATGGGATCCGTTATACAATGAGCAGTTCTTC.